The 23 T cell receptor beta chains below all came from one sample that was sequenced in a study of blood T cells in healthy people across ages. The second PCR ran about 6 to 11 cycles with a sample-barcoded 5' primer and J-beta primers. TCRdb fed the 5' RACE reads into MiXCR, producing one record per CDR3 protein. The sample carries 650,000 to 700,000 distinct CDR3 sequences, about 30% recorded once. The sample was blood. Receptors were obtained from a woman older than 75 in good health.

This clonotype showed up just a few times. The chain joins TRBV18 to TRBJ1-1; D not resolved. Trimming removed 1 base from V and 2 bases from J, with 17 bases in between. The CDR3 has 17 amino acids. The germline gives CDR1 KGHSH, CDR2 LQKENI. The CDR3 nucleotides read TGTGCCAGCTCACCACTCTCTCGGGATAGAGGAAACACTGAAGCTTTCTTT. Translation gives CASSPLSRDRGNTEAFF.

On this clonotype: This could be a read error, since a much larger clone is one nucleotide away. The chain couples TRBV5-1 to TRBJ2-3; D is possibly TRBD2 (5 bases). V lost 4 bases and J lost 4, with 13 bases in between. CDR3 length: 14 amino acids. Looked up from germline, CDR1 is SGHRS and CDR2 is YFSETQ. The DNA for the CDR3 is TGCGCCAGCAGCGAAGGGAGACTGTCAGATACGCAGTATTTT. Amino acid sequence: CASSEGRLSDTQYF. Drawing the rest from reference TRBV5-1 and TRBJ2-3, the complete variable domain is KAGVTQTPRYLIKTRGQQVTLSCSPISGHRSVSWYQQTPGQGLQFLFEYFSETQRNKGNFPGRFSGRQFSNSRSEMNVSTLELGDSALYLCASSEGRLSDTQYFGPGTRLTVL.

The chain recombines TRBV29-1 with TRBJ2-1, with 11 bases aligning to TRBD2. The CDR3 covers 15 residues. The V and J ends lost 4 bases and 7 bases, in that order; junction bases with no gene match: 9. The V gene's germline CDR1 is SQVTM and CDR2 ANQGSEA. In nucleotides, the CDR3 is TGCAGCGTTGGTCTAGCGGGAGGACCGTCGAATGAGCAGTTCTTC. This sequence encodes CSVGLAGGPSNEQFF.

Only a few counts were recorded for this clonotype. The chain has TRBV19 and TRBJ1-5; a possible D gene is TRBD1 (6 bases). Germline V CDR1 and CDR2: LNHDA, SQIVND (reference sequence). This CDR3 comprises 16 residues. V lost 5 bases and J 0 bases, leaving 14 bases between the germline ends. This CDR3 reads CASSSDRSYSNQPQHF. The DNA of the CDR3 is TGTGCCAGTAGTTCAGACAGGAGCTATAGCAATCAGCCCCAGCATTTT.

This chain uses TRBV5-1 with TRBJ2-1, with 8 bases that match TRBD1. The germline V gene encodes CDR1 SGHRS and CDR2 YFSETQ. CDR3 length equals 16 residues. V lost 0 bases, J lost 9 bases, and 11 bases stayed unmatched. The CDR3 DNA follows: TGCGCCAGCAGCTTGGCGGCCGGGACAGGACCTAGTGAGCAGTTCTTC. Amino acid sequence: CASSLAAGTGPSEQFF.

The V call is TRBV20-1, the J call TRBJ2-4; 12 nucleotides align to TRBD2. The germline CDR1 and CDR2 sequences are DFQATT and SNEGSKA (reference sequence). The CDR3 spans 16 residues. After removal of 6 bases from V and 13 bases from J, the junction contained 19 bases not matched to a gene. This CDR3 reads CSATGLAGGAGKEQYF. In DNA, the CDR3 is TGCAGTGCAACGGGACTAGCGGGCGGTGCTGGTAAGGAGCAGTACTTC.

This clonotype appeared many times. This chain links TRBV29-1 with TRBJ1-2, with no clear D. Germline CDR1 is SQVTM and CDR2 is ANQGSEA. This CDR3 has 11 amino acids. With 4 bases removed from V and 8 bases from J, the gap between germline ends came to 11 bases. The CDR3 DNA follows: TGCAGCGTTGCCGCCGCGGGCGGCTACACCTTC. Its translation: CSVAAAGGYTF.

The count of this clonotype is one. The chain uses TRBV9 and TRBJ2-2, with 9 bases aligning to TRBD1. This CDR3 comprises 14 residues. CDR1 SGDLS and CDR2 YYNGEE come from the germline V gene. J gave up 7 bases and V 2 bases, and 3 bases lay outside the gene matches. The CDR3 DNA follows: TGTGCCAGCAGCGTCCGACAGGGGGACGGGGAGCTGTTTTTT. It specifies CASSVRQGDGELFF.

In its sample, this clonotype was seen many times. The chain is built from TRBV9 and TRBJ2-7, with a weak D call TRBD2 (6 bases). The germline V gene encodes CDR1 SGDLS and CDR2 YYNGEE. The CDR3 consists of 15 residues. V was trimmed by 3 bases and J by 0 bases, leaving 13 bases between them. CDR3 coding DNA: TGTGCCAGCAGCGCTAGCGAGGGATCCTCCTACGAGCAGTACTTC. It encodes CASSASEGSSYEQYF.

This clonotype was counted ten times or more. The rearrangement uses TRBV7-3 and TRBJ2-3; no firm D call. The germline V gene has CDR1 SGHTA and CDR2 FQGTGA. Between the trimmed V and J ends, which lost 1 base and 1 base, there was a span of 6 bases. The CDR3 sequence is 14 residues long. CDR3 nucleotide sequence: TGTGCCAGCAGCTTAATTGGGGGCACAGATACGCAGTATTTT. Translated, it gives CASSLIGGTDTQYF. The variable domain in full, with the rest retrieved from reference TRBV7-3 and TRBJ2-3, is GAGVSQTPSNKVTEKGKYVELRCDPISGHTALYWYRQSLGQGPEFLIYFQGTGAADDSGLPNDRFFAVRPEGSVSTLKIQRTERGDSAVYLCASSLIGGTDTQYFGPGTRLTVL.

This clonotype showed up many times. V usage is TRBV5-1 and J usage is TRBJ2-6; 7 bases line up with TRBD1. The CDR3 sequence is 15 residues long. J lost 2 bases, V lost 4 bases, and 3 bases had no gene match. The V gene's germline CDR1 is SGHRS and CDR2 YFSETQ. CDR3 in amino acids: CASSPQGAGANVLTF. CDR3 bases: TGCGCCAGCAGCCCGCAGGGGGCTGGGGCCAACGTCCTGACTTTC.

The chain recombines TRBV6-1 with TRBJ2-1; no clear D gene. The CDR3 runs to 15 residues. Germline lookup yields CDR1 MNHNS and CDR2 SASEGT. V dropped 2 bases and J dropped 2 bases, with 10 bases sitting between them. The CDR3: CASSEQDQTYNEQFF. CDR3 sequence (DNA): TGTGCCAGCAGTGAACAGGACCAAACCTACAATGAGCAGTTCTTC.

This clonotype occurred a few times. The CDR3 DNA sequence: TGTGCCAGCAGCCACGACGGATCTAGCACAGATACGCAGTATTTT. Protein product: CASSHDGSSTDTQYF. The chain carries TRBV7-8 and TRBJ2-3; the D is unclear. V was cut by 5 bases and J by 0 bases, with 12 bases left in between. This CDR3 comprises 15 residues. In germline, CDR1 is SGHVS, CDR2 FQNEAQ.

The CDR3 region is CASRRGIADMEYF. CDR3 bases: TGTGCCAGCAGAAGGGGGATAGCAGATATGGAATATTTT. This chain connects TRBV12-3 or TRBV12-4 to TRBJ2-3; perhaps TRBD1 as D (6 bases). Deletions cut 6 bases from V and 15 bases from J, with 22 bases between. The CDR3 is made up of 13 amino acids.

This clonotype was counted many times. The rearrangement uses TRBV6-5 and TRBJ1-2, with D perhaps TRBD1 (6 bases). CDR3 length equals 13 residues. The V and J ends lost 6 bases and 8 bases respectively, with 16 bases between them. CDR1 is MNHEY and CDR2 is SVGAGI in the germline V gene. Here the CDR3 reads CASSRTGKEGYTF. DNA of the CDR3: TGTGCCAGCAGCCGAACAGGGAAAGAAGGCTACACCTTC.

This clonotype was picked up many times. The V gene is TRBV5-1, the J gene TRBJ1-2; possible D gene TRBD1, 5 bases. V shed 5 bases and J shed 3 bases, with 11 bases lying between them. Germline lookup yields CDR1 SGHRS and CDR2 YFSETQ. The CDR3 covers 13 residues. The DNA for the CDR3 is TGCGCCAGCAGTCAGGACACCTACTATGGCTACACCTTC. Protein sequence: CASSQDTYYGYTF. The full variable domain, rest sourced from reference TRBV5-1 and TRBJ1-2, is KAGVTQTPRYLIKTRGQQVTLSCSPISGHRSVSWYQQTPGQGLQFLFEYFSETQRNKGNFPGRFSGRQFSNSRSEMNVSTLELGDSALYLCASSQDTYYGYTFGSGTRLTVV.

This clonotype has ten or more counts. The chain uses TRBV4-3 and TRBJ2-3; 8 bases agree with TRBD2. CDR1 and CDR2 (germline): LGHNA, YSLEER. V shed 1 base, J shed 7 bases, and the junction held 13 bases outside the gene matches. This CDR3 is built from 17 residues. The CDR3: CASSQGSTGTSAYTQYF. In DNA, the CDR3 is TGCGCCAGCAGCCAAGGAAGTACCGGGACTAGTGCTTATACGCAGTATTTT.

A word on this clonotype: One base away lies a much larger clone, so this may be a sequencing read error. This rearrangement joins TRBV7-8 to TRBJ1-1; D gene uncertain. V lost 7 bases and J lost 1, with 16 bases in between. CDR1 is SGHVS, CDR2 FQNEAQ, per germline. The CDR3 is made up of 15 amino acids. The CDR3 protein is CASNSTTTGNTEAFF. The DNA for the CDR3 is TGTGCCAGCAACTCCACCACGACCGGGAACACTGAAGCTTTCTTT.

The sample holds a few counts of this clonotype. A much bigger clone sits one base away, suggesting this may be a read error. The V call is TRBV5-5, the J call TRBJ1-5; 7 bases agree with TRBD1. The CDR3 runs to 16 residues. The V and J ends lost 3 bases and 0 bases, in that order; junction bases with no gene match: 6. Germline-derived CDR1 and CDR2 are SGHKS and YYEKEE (reference sequence). The CDR3 protein is CASSSTGVYSNQPQHF. CDR3 nucleotides: TGTGCCAGCAGCTCAACAGGGGTCTATAGCAATCAGCCCCAGCATTTT.

This clonotype was detected ten times or more. The chain is built from TRBV7-9 and TRBJ2-7, with D perhaps assigned TRBD1 or TRBD2 (6 bases each). From germline, CDR1 is SEHNR and CDR2 FQNEAQ (reference sequence). The CDR3 has 17 residues. V was clipped by 1 base and J by 0 bases, with 16 bases between them. DNA for the CDR3: TGTGCCAGCAGCTTAGTGGGGGGTGGGACACGCTCCTACGAGCAGTACTTC. Its protein is CASSLVGGGTRSYEQYF.

There are many counts of this clonotype. This chain connects TRBV2 to TRBJ2-5, with TRBD1 identical over 10 bases. The junction had 10 bases not matched to a gene; V was cut back by 5 bases and J by 4 bases. The CDR3 totals 16 residues. Germline V lookup: CDR1 SNHLY, CDR2 FYNNEI. The CDR3 reads CASSPGTGVFGETQYF. The CDR3 coding sequence is TGTGCCAGCAGTCCCGGGACAGGGGTTTTCGGAGAGACCCAGTACTTC.

In this sample, this clonotype turned up many times. The chain couples TRBV18 to TRBJ2-3, with D uncertain. The CDR3 is made up of 13 amino acids. CDR1 and CDR2 from the germline V gene are KGHSH and LQKENI. Trimming left V 3 bases short and J 3 bases short, with 7 bases between. The CDR3 DNA is TGTGCCAGCTCACCCGACCGAACAGATACGCAGTATTTT. Encoded protein: CASSPDRTDTQYF.

In its sample, this clonotype was seen a few times. V is TRBV25-1 and J is TRBJ2-3, with D perhaps assigned TRBD1 or TRBD2 (5 bases each). CDR3 size: 15 residues. V was clipped by 0 bases and J by 3 bases, with 10 bases between them. The germline gives CDR1 MGHDK, CDR2 SYGVNS. The CDR3 sequence: CASSEYTGATDTQYF. The CDR3 bases are TGTGCCAGCAGTGAATATACCGGGGCAACAGATACGCAGTATTTT.